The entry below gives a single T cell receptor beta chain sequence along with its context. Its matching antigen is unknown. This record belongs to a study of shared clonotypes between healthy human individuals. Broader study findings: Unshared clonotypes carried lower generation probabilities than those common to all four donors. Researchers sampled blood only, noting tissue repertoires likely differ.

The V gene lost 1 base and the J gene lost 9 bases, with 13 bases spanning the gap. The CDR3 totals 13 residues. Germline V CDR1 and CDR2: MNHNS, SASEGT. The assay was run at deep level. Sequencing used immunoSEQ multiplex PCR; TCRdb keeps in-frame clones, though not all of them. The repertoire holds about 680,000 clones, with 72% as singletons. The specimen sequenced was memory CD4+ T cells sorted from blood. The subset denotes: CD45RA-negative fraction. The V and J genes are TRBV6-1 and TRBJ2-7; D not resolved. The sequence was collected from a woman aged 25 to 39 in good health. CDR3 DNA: TGTGCCAGCAGTGAAGTCGCCCCGTTGGTGCAGTACTTC. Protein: CASSEVAPLVQYF.